The rows below give T cell receptor beta chains drawn from one sample of a study of cytomegalovirus exposure and HLA in healthy donors. The repertoire was sequenced with immunoSEQ multiplex PCR; TCRdb's copy has only in-frame clones and lacks some. The sample gives about 130,000 clones, around 70% of which show up once; 2.9% is in the top ten. The sample was PBMCs. These TCRs come from a human donor in good health. Both conserved end residues are part of each CDR3. A D gene is named only where the DNA matches it firmly. Size is stated for part of the rows, as once, few or many counts, or as a class when the clone is expanded.

V gene	clone size	D gene	J gene	CDR3 DNA	CDR3 protein
TRBV7-2	NA	TRBD2	TRBJ2-5	TGTGCCAGCAGTAACCGGGACTACCTACCCCAGACCCAGTACTTC	CASSNRDYLPQTQYF
TRBV19	NA	NA	TRBJ1-5	TGTGCCAGTAGTATCCTTCCTTCGACAGGATCTCTGTATCCCCAGCATTTT	CASSILPSTGSLYPQHF
TRBV11-3	NA	NA	TRBJ2-3	TGTGCCAGCAGCCTAGTGGGGGGTTCGGATACGCAGTATTTT	CASSLVGGSDTQYF
TRBV19	NA	NA	TRBJ1-1	TGTGCCAGTAGTATAACATTACAGGGTGAAGCTTTCTTT	CASSITLQGEAFF
TRBV7-9	NA	TRBD2	TRBJ2-2	TGTGCCAGCAGCGCAGGACTAGCGGGTTTGAACACCGGGGAGCTGTTTTTT	CASSAGLAGLNTGELFF
TRBV19	NA	NA	TRBJ2-2	TGTGCCAGTAGTGCCTCAGGGATACGGGTTACCGGGGAGCTGTTTTTT	CASSASGIRVTGELFF
TRBV28	NA	TRBD1	TRBJ2-7	TGTGCCAGCAGTTTATCGTCGGGACAGTCCGAGCAGTACTTC	CASSLSSGQSEQYF
TRBV27	few	NA	TRBJ1-5	TGTGCCAGCAGTTTAGGAGGAGGTAAGAATCAGCCCCAGCATTTT	CASSLGGGKNQPQHF
TRBV7-3	NA	NA	TRBJ2-3	TGTGCCAGCAGCCCCGCGGCGGGTCCAGGAGATACGCAGTATTTT	CASSPAAGPGDTQYF
TRBV28	few	NA	TRBJ2-5	TGTGCCAGCAATCGGGGGGCGGTCAGAGAGACCCAGTACTTC	CASNRGAVRETQYF
TRBV28	NA	NA	TRBJ1-5	TGTGCCAGCAATTATGTTAGACAGCCCCAGCATTTT	CASNYVRQPQHF
TRBV7-2	NA	TRBD1	TRBJ2-7	TGTGCCAGCAGCTACCGACAGGGCCCCTACGAGCAGTACTTC	CASSYRQGPYEQYF
TRBV29-1	few	NA	TRBJ1-4	TGCAGCGTTGGGGGGGGATATAATGAAAAACTGTTTTTT	CSVGGGYNEKLFF
TRBV5-1	NA	NA	TRBJ2-4	TGCGCCAGCAGCCATAGATCGTCTGGAGCCAAAAACATTCAGTACTTC	CASSHRSSGAKNIQYF
TRBV27	NA	NA	TRBJ1-6	TGTGCCAGCAGCCCGGGACTGGGTATGGTTACCCTCCACTTT	CASSPGLGMVTLHF
TRBV4-2	few	NA	TRBJ1-2	TGTGCCAGCAGCCAAGATTCCCAGCAGGTGTTCTACTATGGCTACACCTTC	CASSQDSQQVFYYGYTF
TRBV6-6	few	NA	TRBJ2-5	TGTGCCAGCAGAAGCGACAGGCGCCAAGAGACCCAGTACTTC	CASRSDRRQETQYF